This T cell receptor (beta chain) was sequenced during a study of neurological immune-mediated disorders. CDR1 is WNHNN and CDR2 is SYGVQD in the germline V gene (reference sequence). The CDR3 covers 13 residues. Between the trimmed V and J ends, which lost 0 bases and 7 bases, there was a span of 9 bases. From 2 million PBMCs stored at -80 C, the unsorted libraries were generated. Study-wide results and limits: Across subjects, expanded clones had no CDR3 amino acid sequences in common, pointing to private repertoires in all groups.

By 5'RACE with 10-nucleotide random UMIs, the cDNA was made. MiXCR was run by TCRdb on the 5' RACE reads, yielding one entry per CDR3 protein. The sample includes fewer than 85,000 distinct CDR3 sequences, about a sixth of them seen just once. The table lists this clonotype with many counts. Antigen specificity is unknown. V gene TRBV10-1 combines with J gene TRBJ1-2; D gene ambiguous. Source material: PBMCs. The sequence derives from a woman between 40 and 50 years old in good health. The CDR3 protein is CASSESEGAGYTF. The CDR3 DNA reads as TGCGCCAGCAGTGAGTCGGAGGGAGCTGGCTACACCTTC.